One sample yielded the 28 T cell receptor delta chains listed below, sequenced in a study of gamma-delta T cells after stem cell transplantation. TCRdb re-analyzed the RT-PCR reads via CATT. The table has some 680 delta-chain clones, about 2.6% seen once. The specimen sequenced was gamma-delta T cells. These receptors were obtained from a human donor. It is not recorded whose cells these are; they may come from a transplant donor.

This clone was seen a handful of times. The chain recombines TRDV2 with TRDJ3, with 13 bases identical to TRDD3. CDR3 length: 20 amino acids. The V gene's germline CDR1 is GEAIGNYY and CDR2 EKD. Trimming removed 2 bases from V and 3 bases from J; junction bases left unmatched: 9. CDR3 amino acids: CACDNVLGDTLSWDTRQMFF. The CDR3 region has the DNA TGTGCCTGTGACAATGTACTGGGGGATACGCTCAGCTGGGACACCCGACAGATGTTTTTC.

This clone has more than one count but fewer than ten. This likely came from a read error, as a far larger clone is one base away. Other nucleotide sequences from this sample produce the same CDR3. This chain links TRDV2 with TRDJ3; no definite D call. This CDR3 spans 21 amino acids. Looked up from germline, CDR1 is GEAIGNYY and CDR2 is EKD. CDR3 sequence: CACDTEFPAAASSWDTRQMFF. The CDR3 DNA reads TGTGCTTGTGACACAGAATTTCCCGCCGCAGCCTCCTCCTGGGACACCCGACAGATGTTTTTC.

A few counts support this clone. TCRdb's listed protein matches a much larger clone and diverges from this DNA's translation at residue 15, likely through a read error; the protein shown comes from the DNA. The CDR3 DNA follows: TGTGCCTGTGACACAGTTCCTACTTCTGGGGGATACCTGGCGCACACCGATAAACTCATCTTT. Translating it yields CACDTVPTSGGYLAHTDKLIF. This chain links TRDV2 with TRDJ1; 11 nucleotides agree with TRDD3. V was pared by 1 base and J by 0 bases, with 18 bases of the junction left unmatched. The CDR3 consists of 21 residues. The V gene's germline CDR1 is GEAIGNYY and CDR2 EKD.

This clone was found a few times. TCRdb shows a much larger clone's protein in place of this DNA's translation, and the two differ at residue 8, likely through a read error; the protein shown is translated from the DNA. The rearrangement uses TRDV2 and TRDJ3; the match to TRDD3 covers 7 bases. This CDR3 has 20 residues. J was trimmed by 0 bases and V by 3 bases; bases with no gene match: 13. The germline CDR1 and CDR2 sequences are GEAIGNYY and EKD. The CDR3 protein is CACDVLGGSRGSWDTRQMFF. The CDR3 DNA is TGTGCCTGTGACGTTCTGGGGGGTAGTCGTGGCTCCTGGGACACCCGACAGATGTTTTTC.

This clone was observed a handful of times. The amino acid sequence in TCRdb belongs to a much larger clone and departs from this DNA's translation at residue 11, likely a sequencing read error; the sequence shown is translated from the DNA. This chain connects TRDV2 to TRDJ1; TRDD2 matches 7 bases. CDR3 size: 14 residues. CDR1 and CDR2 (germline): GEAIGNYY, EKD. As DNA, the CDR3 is TGTGCCTGTGAATCGTTTCCTACGGCCGATGAACTCATCTTT. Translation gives CACESFPTADELIF.

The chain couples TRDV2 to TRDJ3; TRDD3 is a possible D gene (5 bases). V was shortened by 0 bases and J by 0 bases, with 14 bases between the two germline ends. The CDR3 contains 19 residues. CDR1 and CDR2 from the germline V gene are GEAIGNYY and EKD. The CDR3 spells CACDTVVGLSSWDTRQMFF. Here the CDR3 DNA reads TGTGCCTGTGACACCGTGGTGGGGTTGAGCTCCTGGGACACCCGACAGATGTTTTTC.

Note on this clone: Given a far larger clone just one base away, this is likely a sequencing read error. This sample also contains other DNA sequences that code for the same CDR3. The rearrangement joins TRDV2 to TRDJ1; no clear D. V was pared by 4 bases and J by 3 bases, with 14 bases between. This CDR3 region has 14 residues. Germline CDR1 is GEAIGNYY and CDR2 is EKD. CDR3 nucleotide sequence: TGTGCCTGTGAATCGTTTCCCACGGCCGATAAACTCATCTTT. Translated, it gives CACESFPTADKLIF.

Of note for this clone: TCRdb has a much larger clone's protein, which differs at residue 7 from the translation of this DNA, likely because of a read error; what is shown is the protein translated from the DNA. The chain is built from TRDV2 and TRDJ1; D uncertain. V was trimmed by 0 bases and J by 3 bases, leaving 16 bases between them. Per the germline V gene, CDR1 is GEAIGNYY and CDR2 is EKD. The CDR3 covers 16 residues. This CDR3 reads CACDTIEGSGPDKLIF. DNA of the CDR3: TGTGCCTGTGACACCATAGAGGGCTCAGGACCCGATAAACTCATCTTT.

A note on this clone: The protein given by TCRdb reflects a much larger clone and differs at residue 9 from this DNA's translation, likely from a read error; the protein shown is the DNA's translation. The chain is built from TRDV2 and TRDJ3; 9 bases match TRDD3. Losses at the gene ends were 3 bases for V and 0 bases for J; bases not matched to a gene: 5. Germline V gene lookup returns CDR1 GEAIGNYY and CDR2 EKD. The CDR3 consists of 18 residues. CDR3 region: CACDPTGGPSWDTRQMFF. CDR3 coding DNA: TGTGCCTGTGACCCTACTGGGGGACCCTCCTGGGACACCCGACAGATGTTTTTC.

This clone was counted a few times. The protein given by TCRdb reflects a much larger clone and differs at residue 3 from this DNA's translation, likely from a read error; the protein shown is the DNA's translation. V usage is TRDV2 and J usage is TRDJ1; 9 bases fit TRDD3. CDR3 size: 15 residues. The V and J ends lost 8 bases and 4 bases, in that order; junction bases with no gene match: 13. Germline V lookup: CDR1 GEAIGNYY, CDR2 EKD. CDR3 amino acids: CAYERLGDRDDKLIF. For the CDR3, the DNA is TGTGCCTACGAGAGGTTGGGGGATAGGGACGATAAACTCATCTTT.

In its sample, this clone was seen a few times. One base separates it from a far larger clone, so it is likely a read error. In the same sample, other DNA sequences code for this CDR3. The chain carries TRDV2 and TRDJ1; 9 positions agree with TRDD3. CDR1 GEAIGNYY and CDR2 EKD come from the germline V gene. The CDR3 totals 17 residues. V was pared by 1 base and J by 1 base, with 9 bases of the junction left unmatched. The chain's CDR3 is CACDTLGDSLITDKLIF. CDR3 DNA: TGTGCCTGTGACACTCTGGGGGATTCTTTGATCACCGATAAACTCATCTTT.

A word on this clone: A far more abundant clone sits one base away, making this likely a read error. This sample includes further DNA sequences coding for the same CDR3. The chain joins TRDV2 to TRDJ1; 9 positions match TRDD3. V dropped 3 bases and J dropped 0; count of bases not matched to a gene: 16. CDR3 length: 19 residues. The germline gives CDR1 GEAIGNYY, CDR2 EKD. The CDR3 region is CACDGPLGDTRKHTDKLIF. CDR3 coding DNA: TGTGCCTGTGACGGCCCCCTAGGGGATACGCGAAAACACACCGATAAACTCATCTTT.

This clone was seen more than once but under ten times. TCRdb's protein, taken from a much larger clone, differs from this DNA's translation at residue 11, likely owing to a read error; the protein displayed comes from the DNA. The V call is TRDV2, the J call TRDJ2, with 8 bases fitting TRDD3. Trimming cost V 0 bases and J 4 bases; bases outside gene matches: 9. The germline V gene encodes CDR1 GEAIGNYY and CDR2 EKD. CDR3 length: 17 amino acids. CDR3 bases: TGTGCCTGTGACACCGTGAGGACTGGGGGTAAGACAGCACAACTCTTCTTT. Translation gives CACDTVRTGGKTAQLFF.

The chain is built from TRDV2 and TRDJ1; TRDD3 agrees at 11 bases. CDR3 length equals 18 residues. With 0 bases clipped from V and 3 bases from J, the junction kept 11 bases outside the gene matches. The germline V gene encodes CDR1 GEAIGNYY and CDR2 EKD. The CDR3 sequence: CACDTVALGDTDPDKLIF. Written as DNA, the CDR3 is TGTGCCTGTGACACCGTAGCGCTGGGGGATACAGATCCCGATAAACTCATCTTT.

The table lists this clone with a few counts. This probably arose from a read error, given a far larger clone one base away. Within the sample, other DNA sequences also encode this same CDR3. DNA for the CDR3: TGTGCCTGTGACACCATAGGGGGCTCAGGACCCGATAAGCTCATCTTT. This translates into CACDTIGGSGPDKLIF. The V gene is TRDV2, the J gene TRDJ1; the D gene is possibly TRDD3 (5 bases). Germline assignment: CDR1 GEAIGNYY and CDR2 EKD. The length of the CDR3 is 16 residues.

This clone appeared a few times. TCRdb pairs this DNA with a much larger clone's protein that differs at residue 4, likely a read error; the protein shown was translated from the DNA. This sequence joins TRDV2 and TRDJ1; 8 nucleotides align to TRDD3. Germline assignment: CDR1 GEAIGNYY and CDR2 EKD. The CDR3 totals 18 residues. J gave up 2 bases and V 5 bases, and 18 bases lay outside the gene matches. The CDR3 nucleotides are TGTGCCTGTGGTCCCGTTACTACTGGGGGCCCCACTACCGATAAACTCATCTTT. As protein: CACGPVTTGGPTTDKLIF.

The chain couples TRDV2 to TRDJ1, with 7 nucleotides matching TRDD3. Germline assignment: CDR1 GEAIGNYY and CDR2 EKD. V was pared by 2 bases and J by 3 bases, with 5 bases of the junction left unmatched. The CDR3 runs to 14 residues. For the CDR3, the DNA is TGTGCCTGTGACAGCCTGGGGGCCTCCGATAAACTCATCTTT. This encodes CACDSLGASDKLIF.

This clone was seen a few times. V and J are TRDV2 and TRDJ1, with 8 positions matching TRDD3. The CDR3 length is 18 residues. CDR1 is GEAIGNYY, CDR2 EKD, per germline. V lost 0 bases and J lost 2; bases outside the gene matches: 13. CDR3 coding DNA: TGTGCCTGTGACACCGTGAGGACTGGGGGCCCCACTACCGATAAACTCATCTTT. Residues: CACDTVRTGGPTTDKLIF.

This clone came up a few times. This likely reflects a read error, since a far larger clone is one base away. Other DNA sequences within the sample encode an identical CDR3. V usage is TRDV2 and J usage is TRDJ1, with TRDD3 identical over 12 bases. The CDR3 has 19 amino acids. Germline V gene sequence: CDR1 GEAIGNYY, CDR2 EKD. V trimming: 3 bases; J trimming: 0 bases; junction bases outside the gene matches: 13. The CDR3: CACDGPLGDTRKHTDKLIF. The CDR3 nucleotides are TGTGCCTGTGACGGCCCCCTGGGGGATACGCGAAAGCACACCGATAAACTCATCTTT.

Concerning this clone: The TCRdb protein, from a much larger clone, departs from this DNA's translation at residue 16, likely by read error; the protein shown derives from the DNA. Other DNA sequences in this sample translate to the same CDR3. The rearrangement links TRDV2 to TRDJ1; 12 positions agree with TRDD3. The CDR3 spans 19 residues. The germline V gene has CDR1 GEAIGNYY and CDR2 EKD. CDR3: CACDGPLGDTRKHTDNLIF. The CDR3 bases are TGTGCCTGTGACGGCCCCCTGGGGGATACGCGAAAACACACCGATAACCTCATCTTT.

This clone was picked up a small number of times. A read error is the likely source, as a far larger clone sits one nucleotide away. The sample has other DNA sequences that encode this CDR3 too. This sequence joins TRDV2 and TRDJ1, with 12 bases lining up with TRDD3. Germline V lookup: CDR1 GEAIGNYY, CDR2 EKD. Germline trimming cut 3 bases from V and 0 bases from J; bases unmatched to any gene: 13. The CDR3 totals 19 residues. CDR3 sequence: CACDGPLGDTRKHTDKLIF. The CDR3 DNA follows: TGTGCCTGTGACGGCCCCCTGGGGGATACGCGCAAACACACCGATAAACTCATCTTT.

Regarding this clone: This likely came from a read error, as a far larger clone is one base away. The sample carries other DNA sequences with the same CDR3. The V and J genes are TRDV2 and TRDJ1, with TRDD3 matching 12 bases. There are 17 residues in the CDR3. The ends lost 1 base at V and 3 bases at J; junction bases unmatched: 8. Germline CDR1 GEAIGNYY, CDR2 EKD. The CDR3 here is CACDTLLGDTRSDKLIF. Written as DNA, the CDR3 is TGTGCCTGTGACACGCTGCTGGGGGATACGCGTTCCGATAAACTCATCTTT.

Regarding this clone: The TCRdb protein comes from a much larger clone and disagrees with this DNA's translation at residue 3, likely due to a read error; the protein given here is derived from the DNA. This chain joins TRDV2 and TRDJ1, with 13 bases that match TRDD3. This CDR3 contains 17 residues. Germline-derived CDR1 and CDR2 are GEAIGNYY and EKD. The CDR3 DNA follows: TGTGCCCGTGACACGCTACTGGGGGATACGCGTTCCGATAAACTCATCTTT. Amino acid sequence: CARDTLLGDTRSDKLIF.

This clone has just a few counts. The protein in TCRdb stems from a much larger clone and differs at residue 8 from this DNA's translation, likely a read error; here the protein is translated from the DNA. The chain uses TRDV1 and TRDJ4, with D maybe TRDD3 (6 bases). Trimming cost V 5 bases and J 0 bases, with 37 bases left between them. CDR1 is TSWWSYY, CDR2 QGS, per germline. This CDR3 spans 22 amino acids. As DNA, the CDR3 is TGTGCTCTTGGGTGGATCGGGAGGGCGTCTCGTACTGGGAGGGGGGGAACCAGACCCCTGATCTTT. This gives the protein CALGWIGRASRTGRGGTRPLIF.

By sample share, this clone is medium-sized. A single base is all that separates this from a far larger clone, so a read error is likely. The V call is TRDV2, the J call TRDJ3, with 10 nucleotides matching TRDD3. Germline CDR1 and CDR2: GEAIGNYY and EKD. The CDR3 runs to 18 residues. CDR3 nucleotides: TGTGCCCGTGACCCTACTGGGGGATCCTCCTGGGACACCCGACAGATGTTTTTC. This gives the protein CARDPTGGSSWDTRQMFF.

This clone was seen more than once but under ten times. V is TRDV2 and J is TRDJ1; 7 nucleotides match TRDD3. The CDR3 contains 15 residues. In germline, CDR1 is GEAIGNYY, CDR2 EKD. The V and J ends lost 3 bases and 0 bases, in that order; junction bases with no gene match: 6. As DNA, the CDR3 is TGTGCCTGTGACGGCCCCCTGGGGGACACCGATAAACTCATCTTT. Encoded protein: CACDGPLGDTDKLIF.

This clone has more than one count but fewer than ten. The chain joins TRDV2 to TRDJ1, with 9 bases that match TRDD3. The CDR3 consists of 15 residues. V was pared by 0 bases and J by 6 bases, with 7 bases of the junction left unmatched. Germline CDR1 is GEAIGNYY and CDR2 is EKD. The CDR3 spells CACDTLLGEQYKLIF. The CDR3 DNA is TGTGCCTGTGACACCTTACTGGGGGAGCAGTATAAACTCATCTTT.

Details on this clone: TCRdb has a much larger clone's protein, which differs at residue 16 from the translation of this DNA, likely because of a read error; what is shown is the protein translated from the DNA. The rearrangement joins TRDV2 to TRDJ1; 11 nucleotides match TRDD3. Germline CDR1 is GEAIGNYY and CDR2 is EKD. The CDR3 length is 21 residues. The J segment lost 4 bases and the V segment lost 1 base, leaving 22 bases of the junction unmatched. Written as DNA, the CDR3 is TGTGCCTGTGACACAGTTCCTACTTCTGGGGGATACCTGGCGTACATCGATAAACTCATCTTT. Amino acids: CACDTVPTSGGYLAYIDKLIF.